A single sample gave rise to the 29 T cell receptor beta chains below, sequenced in a study of CD8+ T cells in alopecia areata. Treatment: oral pan-JAK inhibitor, 5-10 mg twice daily. RNA, once extracted, was reverse transcribed into cDNA for use as the sequencing template. Only in-frame clones appear in the TCRdb table, and some are missing; sequencing was by immunoSEQ multiplex PCR. Of about 110,000 clones listed, less than 75% were seen once; the top ten hold 12%. Source: CD8+ T cells sorted from blood, taken at week 24, from a patient treated with tofacitinib. These receptors all stem from a human donor with alopecia areata.

The V and J genes are TRBV25-1 and TRBJ2-3; the D gene is possibly TRBD1 (5 bases). V shed 8 bases and J shed 2 bases, with 11 bases lying between them. Germline assignment: CDR1 MGHDK and CDR2 SYGVNS. CDR3 length: 13 residues. The CDR3 sequence: CASSETDTDTQYF. The CDR3 bases are TGTGCCAGCTCGGAGACAGACACAGATACGCAGTATTTT.

The chain has TRBV27 and TRBJ1-5, with D tentatively TRBD1 (5 bases). Germline values: CDR1 MNHEY, CDR2 SMNVEV (reference sequence). The CDR3 contains 14 residues. V gave up 5 bases and J gave up 2 bases, with 10 bases separating them. The CDR3: CASSPRDGNQPQHF. The CDR3 DNA is TGTGCCAGCAGTCCCCGGGACGGCAATCAGCCCCAGCATTTT.

This chain connects TRBV11-2 to TRBJ2-5, with 10 positions matching TRBD2. J was trimmed by 3 bases and V by 3 bases; bases with no gene match: 4. This CDR3 has 15 amino acids. Germline CDR1 and CDR2: SGHAT and FQNNGV. CDR3 in DNA: TGTGCCAGCAGCTTTGAGCTAGCGGGGGAAGAGACCCAGTACTTC. Translating it yields CASSFELAGEETQYF. Drawing the rest from reference TRBV11-2 and TRBJ2-5, the complete variable domain is EAGVAQSPRYKIIEKRQSVAFWCNPISGHATLYWYQQILGQGPKLLIQFQNNGVVDDSQLPKDRFSAERLKGVDSTLKIQPAKLEDSAVYLCASSFELAGEETQYFGPGTRLLVL.

V usage is TRBV4-1 and J usage is TRBJ2-7, with a possible D match to TRBD2 (5 bases). The CDR3 runs 14 residues. V was trimmed by 0 bases and J by 9 bases, leaving 15 bases between them. Per germline, CDR1 MGHRA and CDR2 YSYEKL. The CDR3, as DNA: TGCGCCAGCAGCCAAGAACGAGGGATTATCGGGCAGTACTTC. Translation: CASSQERGIIGQYF.

This clone was picked up a small number of times. The genes are TRBV9 and TRBJ2-2, with D uncertain. Germline CDR1 and CDR2: SGDLS and YYNGEE. Trimming removed 4 bases at V and 0 bases at J, with 16 bases between. The CDR3 runs to 17 residues. CDR3 residues: CASSSPRHRTNTGELFF. CDR3 sequence (DNA): TGTGCCAGCAGCTCGCCTCGGCACCGAACGAACACCGGGGAGCTGTTTTTT.

The genes are TRBV7-8 and TRBJ2-7; D call uncertain. The CDR3 spans 16 residues. Per the germline V gene, CDR1 is SGHVS and CDR2 is FQNEAQ. Trimming took off 5 bases at V and 1 base at J, with 18 bases between the two ends. CDR3 amino acids: CASSPGPLHFSYEQYF. DNA of the CDR3: TGTGCCAGCAGCCCAGGACCGTTACACTTTTCCTACGAGCAGTACTTC.

V gene TRBV30 combines with J gene TRBJ2-7; 7 bases are a match to TRBD1. Per germline, CDR1 GTSNPN and CDR2 SVGIG (reference sequence). The junction had 4 bases not matched to a gene; V was cut back by 2 bases and J by 3 bases. This CDR3 is built from 13 residues. CDR3 amino acids: CAWSIDRDYEQYF. For the CDR3, the DNA is TGTGCCTGGAGTATCGACAGGGACTACGAGCAGTACTTC.

This clone was picked up one time. The rearrangement joins TRBV10-3 to TRBJ2-2, with D perhaps TRBD1 (6 bases). Trimming removed 3 bases at V and 0 bases at J, with 11 bases between. CDR1 and CDR2 from the germline V gene are ENHRY and SYGVKD. The length of the CDR3 is 16 residues. The CDR3 is CAISDDRFPNTGELFF. The DNA of the CDR3 is TGTGCCATCAGTGACGACAGGTTCCCGAACACCGGGGAGCTGTTTTTT.

The chain links TRBV4-2 to TRBJ1-1; 8 bases align to TRBD1. V lost 4 bases, J lost 1 base, and 5 bases stayed unmatched. This CDR3 region has 15 residues. Per germline, CDR1 LGHNA and CDR2 YNFKEQ. The CDR3 reads CASSRLRGRNTEAFF. Here the CDR3 DNA reads TGTGCCAGCAGCCGCCTCAGGGGGCGGAACACTGAAGCTTTCTTT.

Of note for this clone: The junction differs from germline at one of its ends, possibly a read error. The same CDR3 is also encoded by other DNA sequences in this sample. The J gene is TRBJ2-1, the V gene TRBV5-4, with unresolved D. CDR3 length: 14 residues. Looked up from germline, CDR1 is SGHNT and CDR2 is YYREEE (reference sequence). The CDR3 DNA follows: TGCGCCAGCAGCCAAAGATCGGGTTACAATGAGCAGTTCTTC. Protein product: CASSQRSGYNEQFF. The full variable domain, completed using reference TRBV5-4 and TRBJ2-1, is ETGVTQSPTHLIKTRGQQVTLRCSSQSGHNTVSWYQQALGQGPQFIFQYYREEENGRGNFPPRFSGLQFPNYSSELNVNALELDDSALYLCASSQRSGYNEQFFGPGTRLTVL.

V gene TRBV15 combines with J gene TRBJ1-1; possibly TRBD1 for D (5 bases). Trimming cost V 0 bases and J 3 bases, with 8 bases left between them. The CDR3 has 14 residues. Looked up from germline, CDR1 is LNHNV and CDR2 is YYDKDF (reference sequence). The CDR3 spells CATSRDRGYTEAFF. CDR3 nucleotide sequence: TGTGCCACCAGCAGAGATCGGGGGTACACTGAAGCTTTCTTT.

The rearrangement uses TRBV6-5 and TRBJ2-1; D possibly corresponds to TRBD1 (6 bases). The CDR3 contains 14 residues. Trimming took off 6 bases at V and 2 bases at J, with 11 bases between the two ends. Germline CDR1 is MNHEY and CDR2 is SVGAGI. The CDR3 spells CASRFQGTYNEQFF. The CDR3 DNA reads TGTGCCAGCAGATTCCAGGGGACCTACAATGAGCAGTTCTTC.

In this sample, this clone turned up once. The rearrangement uses TRBV19 and TRBJ2-1; 13 bases are shared with TRBD2. The CDR3 has 14 amino acids. Germline CDR1 LNHDA, CDR2 SQIVND (reference sequence). Trimming took 6 bases from V and 9 from J; bases not matched to a gene: 5. The CDR3 DNA reads as TGTGCCAGTAGACTAGCGGGGGGGCCAGGTGAGCAGTTCTTC. It yields the protein CASRLAGGPGEQFF. The full variable domain, its missing parts supplied by reference TRBV19 and TRBJ2-1, is DGGITQSPKYLFRKEGQNVTLSCEQNLNHDAMYWYRQDPGQGLRLIYYSQIVNDFQKGDIAEGYSVSREKKESFPLTVTSAQKNPTAFYLCASRLAGGPGEQFFGPGTRLTVL.

The chain links TRBV29-1 to TRBJ1-4; D is unresolved. The germline CDR1 and CDR2 sequences are SQVTM and ANQGSEA. CDR3 length equals 13 residues. V lost 4 bases and J 3 bases, leaving 9 bases between the germline ends. The CDR3 reads CSVVRVANEKLFF. The CDR3 region has the DNA TGCAGCGTTGTAAGGGTTGCTAATGAAAAACTGTTTTTT.

In its sample, this clone was seen once. The rearrangement links TRBV11-2 to TRBJ2-6; no clear D gene. Germline V gene lookup returns CDR1 SGHAT and CDR2 FQNNGV. Trimming removed 0 bases from V and 4 bases from J, with 1 base in between. CDR3 length: 13 amino acids. CDR3: CASSLEGANVLTF. CDR3 nucleotide sequence: TGTGCCAGCAGCTTAGAAGGGGCCAACGTCCTGACTTTC.

The chain employs TRBV19 and TRBJ1-2; a possible D gene is TRBD1 (5 bases). CDR1 LNHDA and CDR2 SQIVND come from the germline V gene (reference sequence). The CDR3 contains 15 residues. V dropped 7 bases and J dropped 4 bases, with 19 bases sitting between them. This chain's CDR3 is CASIGGTGTVYGYTF. The CDR3 nucleotides are TGTGCCAGTATTGGGGGAACCGGGACGGTCTATGGCTACACCTTC.

The chain carries TRBV5-6 and TRBJ2-3, with 8 bases that match TRBD1. V lost 4 bases to trimming and J lost 6 bases; unmatched junction nucleotides: 10. The CDR3 covers 15 residues. Per the germline V gene, CDR1 is SGHDT and CDR2 is YYEEEE. The CDR3 DNA is TGTGCCAGCAGCCCGGACAGGGAGGAATGGGATACGCAGTATTTT. Translating gives CASSPDREEWDTQYF.

This sequence joins TRBV7-2 and TRBJ1-4, with TRBD1 identical over 12 bases. The ends lost 8 bases at V and 3 bases at J; junction bases unmatched: 13. Germline V gene lookup returns CDR1 SGHTA and CDR2 FQGNSA. The CDR3 spans 18 residues. The DNA for the CDR3 is TGTGCCAGCTCTAAGGGACAGGGGGCTCTGGGCGCTAATGAAAAACTGTTTTTT. Residues: CASSKGQGALGANEKLFF. Based on the CDR3 plus reference TRBV7-2 and TRBJ1-4, the full variable domain is GAGVSQSPSNKVTEKGKDVELRCDPISGHTALYWYRQSLGQGLEFLIYFQGNSAPDKSGLPSDRFSAERTGGSVSTLTIQRTQQEDSAVYLCASSKGQGALGANEKLFFGSGTQLSVL.

The rearrangement links TRBV19 to TRBJ2-7; either TRBD1 or TRBD2 may supply D (5 bases each). This CDR3 contains 14 residues. V dropped 5 bases and J dropped 1 base, with 12 bases sitting between them. In germline, CDR1 is LNHDA, CDR2 SQIVND (reference sequence). This CDR3 is CASSQPGRSYEQYF. CDR3 nucleotide sequence: TGTGCCAGTAGTCAACCGGGACGGTCCTACGAGCAGTACTTC.

The rearrangement joins TRBV6-5 to TRBJ1-2, with a possible D match to TRBD1 (5 bases). V was pared by 5 bases and J by 4 bases, with 17 bases between. CDR1 and CDR2 from the germline V gene are MNHEY and SVGAGI. The CDR3 has 15 residues. CDR3 amino acids: CASSPASQVIYGYTF. The CDR3, as DNA: TGTGCCAGCAGTCCAGCTTCACAGGTGATCTATGGCTACACCTTC.

The V and J genes are TRBV5-6 and TRBJ1-6; no firm D call. The germline V and J ends were trimmed by 3 bases and 10 bases, with 17 bases remaining between them. Germline CDR1 reads SGHDT; CDR2 reads YYEEEE. The CDR3 contains 15 residues. This chain's CDR3 is CASSWRPGSGSPLHF. The CDR3 coding sequence is TGTGCCAGCAGCTGGAGGCCGGGTTCGGGATCACCCCTCCACTTT.

The chain links TRBV29-1 to TRBJ2-2, with D possibly TRBD1 on 5 matching bases. The length of the CDR3 is 15 residues. V dropped 6 bases and J dropped 0 bases, with 14 bases sitting between them. From germline, CDR1 is SQVTM and CDR2 ANQGSEA. The CDR3 sequence: CSVAERGPNTGELFF. The CDR3 nucleotides are TGCAGCGTCGCAGAAAGGGGCCCGAACACCGGGGAGCTGTTTTTT.

The chain is built from TRBV13 and TRBJ2-7; no clear D. There are 16 residues in the CDR3. Germline CDR1 reads PRHDT; CDR2 reads FYEKMQ (reference sequence). V gave up 4 bases and J gave up 2 bases, with 18 bases separating them. The CDR3 DNA reads as TGTGCCAGCAGCTCTACCCCACCGGGTGTCGCCTACGAGCAGTACTTC. Translation: CASSSTPPGVAYEQYF.

CDR3 sequence reads: CASSLGGYSNQPQHF. The DNA for the CDR3 is TGTGCCAGCAGCTTAGGGGGATATAGCAATCAGCCCCAGCATTTT. The chain has TRBV7-3 and TRBJ1-5; tentatively, D is TRBD1 (5 bases). The CDR3 has 15 amino acids. CDR1 and CDR2 (germline): SGHTA, FQGTGA. V gave up 2 bases and J gave up 0 bases, with 8 bases separating them.

V and J are TRBV29-1 and TRBJ2-2, with 10 positions matching TRBD2. Germline assignment: CDR1 SQVTM and CDR2 ANQGSEA. This CDR3 has 15 amino acids. The trim removed 4 bases at V and 2 bases at J, leaving 4 bases unmatched. The CDR3 DNA reads as TGCAGCGTTGTTACTAGCGGGGATAACACCGGGGAGCTGTTTTTT. Translating it yields CSVVTSGDNTGELFF.

This chain joins TRBV29-1 and TRBJ2-1, with D possibly matching TRBD1 (5 bases). V was pared by 0 bases and J by 8 bases, with 20 bases between. CDR3 length: 16 residues. Per the germline V gene, CDR1 is SQVTM and CDR2 is ANQGSEA. In nucleotides, the CDR3 is TGCAGCGTTGAAGATGGGGCATCCCTGTACAGCGATGAGCAGTTCTTC. It is translated as CSVEDGASLYSDEQFF.

About this clone itself: One junction end disagrees with the germline gene, perhaps due to a read error. The chain employs TRBV7-7 and TRBJ2-4, with D perhaps being TRBD1 or TRBD2 (5 bases each). This CDR3 has 15 residues. Germline assignment: CDR1 SSHAT and CDR2 FNYEAQ (reference sequence). The CDR3 DNA reads as TGTGCTAGCAGCCCCGCCCGGGACCGCCAAAACATTCAGTACTTC. Its translation is CASSPARDRQNIQYF.

The V and J genes are TRBV27 and TRBJ1-4; the D gene is possibly TRBD1 (6 bases). This CDR3 has 14 residues. Trimming pared 6 bases from V and 8 bases from J, leaving 16 bases between. The germline gives CDR1 MNHEY, CDR2 SMNVEV (reference sequence). CDR3 in amino acids: CASSHGTRGEKLFF. The DNA of the CDR3 is TGTGCCAGCAGCCACGGGACACGAGGGGAAAAACTGTTTTTT.

This chain uses TRBV19 with TRBJ2-7; D tentatively fits TRBD1 or TRBD2 (5 bases each). This CDR3 is 13 amino acids long. V dropped 0 bases and J dropped 6 bases, with 9 bases sitting between them. CDR1 and CDR2 (germline): LNHDA, SQIVND (reference sequence). CDR3 sequence reads: CASSIDPGGEQYF. CDR3 coding DNA: TGTGCCAGTAGTATAGATCCTGGGGGCGAGCAGTACTTC.